This T cell receptor beta chain derives from a study of regulatory T cells in long-lasting Graves disease. Time point of the sample: newly diagnosed GD, antithyroid drugs for less than 3 months. The TCR library was made from RNA extracted from PBMCs. HTBI primers from iRepertoire and Arm-PCR of CDR3 regions yielded the TCR beta libraries. TCRdb called the multiplex PCR reads again in MiXCR, with one record for every CDR3 protein. The table records about 360,000 distinct CDR3 sequences, 16% of them present only once. The length of the CDR3 is 16 residues. V was shortened by 5 bases and J by 10 bases, with 21 bases between the two germline ends. CDR1 is LGHDT, CDR2 YNNKEL, per germline (reference sequence). This clonotype showed up many times. In addition, the sample was reused for a study of T cells in Graves' hyperthyroidism and ophthalmopathy. That work contributes: Primed by the HTBI set, a first-round RT-PCR was run on the TCR CDR3.

This chain uses TRBV3-1 with TRBJ1-6; D is perhaps TRBD1 (6 bases). This receptor was taken from a woman aged 18-29 years with Graves disease. The sequenced sample was peripheral blood mononuclear cells (PBMCs), obtained at new diagnosis, from a patient treated with antithyroid drugs. CDR3 sequence: CASSSPSRVQGSPLHF. DNA for the CDR3: TGTGCCAGCAGCTCCCCCTCTAGGGTGCAGGGGTCACCCCTCCACTTT.